The 25 T cell receptor beta chains in this list originate from one sample, sequenced in a study of T-cell memory formation after mild COVID-19. Using its own MiXCR run on the 5' RACE reads, TCRdb lists one record per CDR3 protein. Of 250,000 to 300,000 distinct CDR3 sequences in the sample, under 20% were seen once. The sequenced material came from PBMCs or a T cell subset sorted from them (not recorded which). These receptor sequences come from a man aged 18 to 30 who had mild COVID-19 (a few samples of this study predate the infection). Cell type and time point are not known.

This clonotype was seen once. This sequence joins TRBV2 and TRBJ1-5; tentative D call: TRBD1 (5 bases). CDR1 is SNHLY, CDR2 FYNNEI, per germline. The V gene lost 7 bases and the J gene lost 1 base, with 14 bases spanning the gap. The CDR3 length is 15 residues. CDR3 region: CASTEQGASNQPQHF. DNA for the CDR3: TGTGCCAGCACCGAGCAGGGTGCCAGCAATCAGCCCCAGCATTTT.

This clonotype turned up a few times. This chain joins TRBV6-5 and TRBJ2-7; D is ambiguous. The CDR3 consists of 14 residues. V dropped 3 bases and J dropped 2 bases, with 11 bases sitting between them. Germline CDR1 is MNHEY and CDR2 is SVGAGI. The CDR3 nucleotides read TGTGCCAGCAGTTATTCCCTGGGCCCCTACGAGCAGTACTTC. It translates to CASSYSLGPYEQYF.

This clonotype has only a few counts. CDR3 sequence: CASSYNPAPDTQYF. The DNA for the CDR3 is TGTGCCAGCAGCTACAACCCGGCCCCGGATACGCAGTATTTT. The chain combines TRBV7-9 with TRBJ2-3; D is undetermined. This CDR3 has 14 residues. Trimming pared 4 bases from V and 6 bases from J, leaving 14 bases between. CDR1 is SEHNR and CDR2 is FQNEAQ in the germline V gene (reference sequence). Filled out from reference TRBV7-9 and TRBJ2-3, the complete variable domain reads DTGVSQNPRHKITKRGQNVTFRCDPISEHNRLYWYRQTLGQGPEFLTYFQNEAQLEKSRLLSDRFSAERPKGSFSTLEIQRTEQGDSAMYLCASSYNPAPDTQYFGPGTRLTVL.

This chain uses TRBV3-1 with TRBJ2-1; 14 bases agree with TRBD2. V was clipped by 4 bases and J by 11 bases; unmatched bases: 7. CDR1 LGHDT and CDR2 YNNKEL come from the germline V gene (reference sequence). The CDR3 sequence is 15 residues long. The CDR3 sequence is CASSLGLAGGIKQFF. The CDR3 coding sequence is TGTGCCAGCAGCCTTGGACTAGCGGGGGGTATAAAGCAGTTCTTC.

This clonotype turned up a few times. The CDR3, as DNA: TGTGCCACCAGTGATGAGGGACAGAACTATGGCTACACCTTC. Residues: CATSDEGQNYGYTF. The chain links TRBV24-1 to TRBJ1-2; 7 nucleotides agree with TRBD1. The CDR3 is 14 amino acids. J was trimmed by 2 bases and V by 3 bases; bases with no gene match: 2. In germline, CDR1 is KGHDR, CDR2 SFDVKD.

V and J are TRBV9 and TRBJ2-7; possible D gene TRBD2, 6 bases. Trimming cost V 4 bases and J 2 bases, with 13 bases left between them. This CDR3 has 14 amino acids. Germline-derived CDR1 and CDR2 are SGDLS and YYNGEE. Here the CDR3 DNA reads TGTGCCAGCAGCCTTAGCGGCGGACCCTACGAGCAGTACTTC. It specifies CASSLSGGPYEQYF.

The gene calls are TRBV6-1 and TRBJ1-1; TRBD1 might be the D (5 bases). CDR3 length: 14 residues. V was trimmed by 2 bases and J by 4 bases, leaving 11 bases between them. The germline V gene encodes CDR1 MNHNS and CDR2 SASEGT. The CDR3 bases are TGTGCCAGCAGTGAACAAGGGGAAGGCACTGAAGCTTTCTTT. Protein: CASSEQGEGTEAFF.

This clonotype was counted at least ten times. This sequence joins TRBV10-3 and TRBJ2-2, with D unresolved. Germline V gives CDR1 ENHRY, CDR2 SYGVKD. This CDR3 region has 11 residues. V was shortened by 6 bases and J by 10 bases, with 9 bases between the two germline ends. This chain's CDR3 is CAIRDVAELFF. The CDR3 nucleotides read TGTGCCATCAGGGACGTGGCGGAGCTGTTTTTT.

This clonotype was seen only once. A junction boundary mismatches the germline segment, possibly from a read error. The CDR3 coding sequence is TGTGCCAGCAGCGAAGAATATCTGGTTTATGGCTACACCTTC. This encodes CASSEEYLVYGYTF. The chain recombines TRBV3-1 with TRBJ1-2; D is uncertain. The CDR3 runs 14 residues. Germline loops: CDR1 LGHDT, CDR2 YNNKEL (reference sequence).

This clonotype occurred a few times. The chain recombines TRBV7-2 with TRBJ1-3, with a tentative D call TRBD1 (5 bases). V lost 6 bases and J lost 4, with 16 bases in between. Germline V gene lookup returns CDR1 SGHTA and CDR2 FQGNSA. The CDR3 extends over 15 amino acids. CDR3 coding DNA: TGTGCCAGCAGTTCCGACGGGGGTCAAGGAAACACCATATATTTT. Encoded protein: CASSSDGGQGNTIYF.

This chain uses TRBV5-8 with TRBJ2-1; weak D call: TRBD1 (6 bases). The CDR3 extends over 15 amino acids. V shed 1 base and J shed 1 base, with 9 bases lying between them. Looked up from germline, CDR1 is SGHTS and CDR2 is YDEGEE. Here the CDR3 DNA reads TGTGCCAGCAGCTTGCAGGGGCGATCCTACAATGAGCAGTTCTTC. Translation: CASSLQGRSYNEQFF.

This clonotype was observed many times. The chain has TRBV6-5 and TRBJ2-1, with 8 nucleotides matching TRBD2. Germline CDR1 MNHEY, CDR2 SVGAGI. J lost 6 bases, V lost 9 bases, and 10 bases had no gene match. This CDR3 comprises 14 residues. CDR3 bases: TGTGCCAGTATTAAGCGGGGGTGGGGCAATGAGCAGTTCTTC. It specifies CASIKRGWGNEQFF.

This clonotype was detected a few times. The chain joins TRBV5-1 to TRBJ1-5; D not resolved. The CDR3 has 14 amino acids. Trimming removed 0 bases from V and 5 bases from J, with 9 bases in between. CDR1 SGHRS and CDR2 YFSETQ come from the germline V gene. CDR3 region: CASSLAPGDQPQHF. In DNA form, the CDR3 reads TGCGCCAGCAGCTTGGCTCCCGGGGATCAGCCCCAGCATTTT.

The table lists this clonotype with a few counts. This rearrangement joins TRBV25-1 to TRBJ1-1; 10 bases map to TRBD1. V shed 1 base, J shed 5 bases, and the junction held 4 bases outside the gene matches. From germline, CDR1 is MGHDK and CDR2 SYGVNS. The CDR3 sequence is 15 residues long. The CDR3 DNA reads TGTGCCAGCAGTGAATCGGGACAGGGGAGAACTGAAGCTTTCTTT. Residues: CASSESGQGRTEAFF.

A few counts support this clonotype. CDR3 DNA sequence: TGTGCCAGCAGCGTTCCGCGGCTTAGCGGGGCCTCGAACACCGGGGAGCTGTTTTTT. Protein product: CASSVPRLSGASNTGELFF. This chain connects TRBV7-9 to TRBJ2-2; 8 bases match TRBD2. The length of the CDR3 is 19 residues. The junction had 14 bases not matched to a gene; V was cut back by 5 bases and J by 0 bases. Per germline, CDR1 SEHNR and CDR2 FQNEAQ (reference sequence).

The chain uses TRBV21-1 and TRBJ2-3; the table names TRBD1, a call not compared with the DNA. TRBV21-1 is an annotated pseudogene. This CDR3 has 16 amino acids. Written as DNA, the CDR3 is TGTGCCAGCAGCAAAGATTACGGGGGGAACACAGATACGCAGTATTTT. Protein product: CASSKDYGGNTDTQYF.

This clonotype was found a few times. This chain links TRBV5-1 with TRBJ2-5, with 7 bases aligning to TRBD1. Per the germline V gene, CDR1 is SGHRS and CDR2 is YFSETQ. This CDR3 is 14 amino acids long. The trim removed 4 bases at V and 2 bases at J, leaving 5 bases unmatched. CDR3 in amino acids: CASSIQGDQETQYF. Here the CDR3 DNA reads TGCGCCAGCAGCATTCAGGGGGATCAAGAGACCCAGTACTTC. Based on the CDR3 plus reference TRBV5-1 and TRBJ2-5, the full variable domain is KAGVTQTPRYLIKTRGQQVTLSCSPISGHRSVSWYQQTPGQGLQFLFEYFSETQRNKGNFPGRFSGRQFSNSRSEMNVSTLELGDSALYLCASSIQGDQETQYFGPGTRLLVL.

The chain recombines TRBV20-1 with TRBJ2-5; 8 bases match TRBD1. V was pared by 5 bases and J by 5 bases, with 13 bases of the junction left unmatched. The V gene's germline CDR1 is DFQATT and CDR2 SNEGSKA (reference sequence). This CDR3 contains 15 residues. DNA for the CDR3: TGCAGTGCTCTCCCCGGCGGACAGGGTGGGGAGACCCAGTACTTC. It encodes CSALPGGQGGETQYF.

The chain joins TRBV4-3 to TRBJ1-5; D not resolved. This CDR3 comprises 14 residues. Trimming removed 0 bases at V and 6 bases at J, with 9 bases between. The germline CDR1 and CDR2 sequences are LGHNA and YSLEER. DNA for the CDR3: TGCGCCAGCAGCCAAGATAGCTTGGTTCAGCCCCAGCATTTT. It encodes CASSQDSLVQPQHF.

There are a few counts of this clonotype. The chain carries TRBV12-3 or TRBV12-4 and TRBJ2-5; 10 nucleotides match TRBD2. The trim removed 5 bases at V and 2 bases at J, leaving 11 bases unmatched. This CDR3 has 17 amino acids. The CDR3 DNA follows: TGTGCCAGCAGTAAGGGACTAGCGCTCCCGGGACAAGAGACCCAGTACTTC. It yields the protein CASSKGLALPGQETQYF.

This clonotype was recorded a few times. This chain links TRBV13 with TRBJ2-5; 10 bases match TRBD2. J was trimmed by 7 bases and V by 4 bases; bases with no gene match: 15. The CDR3 loop spans 17 amino acids. Germline V gives CDR1 PRHDT, CDR2 FYEKMQ (reference sequence). This CDR3 is CASSSWTSGEASVTQYF. In nucleotides, the CDR3 is TGTGCCAGCAGCTCCTGGACTAGCGGAGAGGCGTCGGTGACCCAGTACTTC.

This clonotype was observed many times. The chain combines TRBV24-1 with TRBJ2-3; 7 bases line up with TRBD2. Germline V gives CDR1 KGHDR, CDR2 SFDVKD. The CDR3 runs 16 residues. The V segment lost 3 bases and the J segment 4 bases; nucleotides outside the gene matches: 9. The CDR3 DNA reads as TGTGCCACCAGTGATCCTGGCCGGGGGGATGCAGATACGCAGTATTTT. Translating gives CATSDPGRGDADTQYF.

This rearrangement joins TRBV7-9 to TRBJ2-7; possible D gene TRBD2, 7 bases. Germline CDR1 SEHNR, CDR2 FQNEAQ (reference sequence). This CDR3 has 15 amino acids. V lost 5 bases to trimming and J lost 3 bases, with 17 bases between them. The chain's CDR3 is CASSPYGGGVYEQYV. CDR3 sequence (DNA): TGTGCCAGCAGCCCCTATGGAGGGGGGGTCTACGAGCAGTACGTC.

This clonotype was seen only once. The chain is built from TRBV6-2 or TRBV6-3 and TRBJ2-2; D is perhaps TRBD1 (5 bases). CDR1 MNHEY and CDR2 SVGEGT come from the germline V gene. The CDR3 covers 13 residues. V was trimmed by 5 bases and J by 3 bases, leaving 7 bases between them. The DNA of the CDR3 is TGTGCCAGCAGTGACAGATACACCGGGGAGCTGTTTTTT. Encoded protein: CASSDRYTGELFF.

The CDR3 here is CASSLLTSGGIGRETQYF. The CDR3 nucleotides read TGCGCCAGCAGCTTGCTGACTAGCGGGGGAATCGGTCGTGAGACCCAGTACTTC. The rearrangement uses TRBV5-1 and TRBJ2-5; 12 bases agree with TRBD2. The germline V gene encodes CDR1 SGHRS and CDR2 YFSETQ. The CDR3 runs to 18 residues. The V gene end was trimmed by 1 base and the J gene end by 5 bases; junction bases not matched to a gene: 12.